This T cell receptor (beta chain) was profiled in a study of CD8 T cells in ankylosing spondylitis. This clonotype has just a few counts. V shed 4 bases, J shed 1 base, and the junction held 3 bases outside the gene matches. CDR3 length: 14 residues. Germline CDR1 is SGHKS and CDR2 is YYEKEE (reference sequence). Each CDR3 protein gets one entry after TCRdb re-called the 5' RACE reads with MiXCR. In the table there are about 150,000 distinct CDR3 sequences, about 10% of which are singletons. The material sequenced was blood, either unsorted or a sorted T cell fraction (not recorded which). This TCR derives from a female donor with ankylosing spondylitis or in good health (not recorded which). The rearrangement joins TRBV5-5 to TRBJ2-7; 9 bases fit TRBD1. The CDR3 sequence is CASSLQGASYEQYF. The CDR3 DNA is TGTGCCAGCAGCCTACAGGGGGCTTCCTACGAGCAGTACTTC.